The 26 T cell receptor beta chains below all came from one sample that was sequenced in a study of T cell responses to AZD1222 COVID-19 vaccine. Sequenced by immunoSEQ multiplex PCR; TCRdb stores in-frame clones only, minus some. The table shows under 200,000 clones, with just over 90% occurring only once. The material was peripheral blood, obtained 28 days after the second dose of the MenACWY control vaccine. The receptors here all came from an adult who received the MenACWY meningococcal vaccine as a control.

Only one count was recorded for this clone. V is TRBV28 and J is TRBJ2-1; no definite D call. The ends were cut back, 6 bases at V and 7 bases at J, with 13 bases in the middle. The CDR3 totals 13 residues. Germline V gene lookup returns CDR1 MDHEN and CDR2 SYDVKM. Written as DNA, the CDR3 is TGTGCCAGCAGGAACGTCGTTCGGAATGAGCAGTTCTTC. This translates into CASRNVVRNEQFF. Based on the CDR3 plus reference TRBV28 and TRBJ2-1, the full variable domain is DVKVTQSSRYLVKRTGEKVFLECVQDMDHENMFWYRQDPGLGLRLIYFSYDVKMKEKGDIPEGYSVSREKKERFSLILESASTNQTSMYLCASRNVVRNEQFFGPGTRLTVL.

The chain recombines TRBV3-1 (or the pseudogene TRBV3-2) with TRBJ1-2; D might be TRBD1 (5 bases). Germline V gene sequence: CDR1 LGHDT, CDR2 YNNKEL (reference sequence). This CDR3 region has 16 residues. The germline V and J ends were trimmed by 3 bases and 8 bases, with 22 bases remaining between them. In DNA form, the CDR3 reads TGTGCCAGCAGCCACCTAAGGACTAAGGGGATTATGGGCTACACCTTC. As protein: CASSHLRTKGIMGYTF.

The chain employs TRBV5-1 and TRBJ1-1; D is unclear. The germline V gene has CDR1 SGHRS and CDR2 YFSETQ. Trimming took 0 bases from V and 4 from J, leaving 10 bases between them. The CDR3 extends over 14 amino acids. The CDR3 region is CASSLAGVGTEAFF. The DNA for the CDR3 is TGCGCCAGCAGCTTGGCCGGGGTCGGCACTGAAGCTTTCTTT.

This chain joins TRBV5-1 and TRBJ1-1; the D gene is possibly TRBD1 (6 bases). The CDR3 runs 15 residues. Germline CDR1 and CDR2: SGHRS and YFSETQ. The V and J ends lost 0 bases and 1 base respectively, with 10 bases between them. The DNA of the CDR3 is TGCGCCAGCAGCTTGGACGGACAGCGGAACACTGAAGCTTTCTTT. Amino acids: CASSLDGQRNTEAFF.

This clone was seen a single time. The gene calls are TRBV10-1 and TRBJ2-7, with 16 bases fitting TRBD2. Germline loops: CDR1 WNHNN, CDR2 SYGVQD (reference sequence). This CDR3 spans 18 amino acids. V gave up 11 bases and J gave up 1 base; unmatched junction bases: 14. CDR3 DNA sequence: TGCGCCGGGCCGGGACTAGCGGGAGGGCCTTTTCCTTCCTACGAGCAGTACTTC. Its protein is CAGPGLAGGPFPSYEQYF.

This chain links TRBV30 with TRBJ1-1; D gene ambiguous. The CDR3 spans 13 residues. Germline V gene sequence: CDR1 GTSNPN, CDR2 SVGIG (reference sequence). V lost 2 bases and J lost 0, with 7 bases in between. The CDR3 nucleotides read TGTGCCTGGAGTCCCGATATGAACACTGAAGCTTTCTTT. Residues: CAWSPDMNTEAFF.

The CDR3 spells CASSQQGRPGYTF. CDR3 nucleotides: TGTGCCAGCAGTCAGCAGGGTCGACCGGGCTACACCTTC. The gene calls are TRBV27 and TRBJ1-2; D possibly corresponds to TRBD1 (5 bases). CDR3 length: 13 residues. Germline V CDR1 and CDR2: MNHEY, SMNVEV (reference sequence). Trimming stripped 5 bases from V and 8 bases from J, with 15 bases between.

In this sample, this clone turned up a few times. The rearrangement joins TRBV10-1 to TRBJ2-7; 8 bases are a match to TRBD2. Trimming cost V 4 bases and J 1 base; bases outside gene matches: 6. CDR3 length: 15 residues. CDR1 WNHNN and CDR2 SYGVQD come from the germline V gene (reference sequence). As DNA, the CDR3 is TGCGCCAGCAGTGGCGGGGTAGCGGGATCCTACGAGCAGTACTTC. This encodes CASSGGVAGSYEQYF.

The V and J genes are TRBV4-3 and TRBJ1-5; D call uncertain. The CDR3 extends over 15 amino acids. V shed 0 bases and J shed 3 bases, with 9 bases lying between them. Germline CDR1 reads LGHNA; CDR2 reads YSLEER. The CDR3 coding sequence is TGCGCCAGCAGCCAAGATCTCGGCCACAATCAGCCCCAGCATTTT. Translation gives CASSQDLGHNQPQHF.

The chain employs TRBV5-1 and TRBJ2-5; D gene uncertain. The CDR3 has 13 amino acids. CDR1 is SGHRS and CDR2 is YFSETQ in the germline V gene. V lost 4 bases to trimming and J lost 4 bases, with 11 bases between them. In DNA, the CDR3 is TGCGCCAGCAGCCTTGACTGGGGAGAGACCCAGTACTTC. Amino acid sequence: CASSLDWGETQYF.

This rearrangement joins TRBV28 to TRBJ1-6; TRBD1 agrees at 9 bases. The CDR3 runs 15 residues. Germline loops: CDR1 MDHEN, CDR2 SYDVKM. J gave up 6 bases and V 6 bases, and 6 bases lay outside the gene matches. The CDR3 DNA sequence: TGTGCCAGCAGCCTACAGGGGGCTGGTAATTCACCCCTCCACTTT. Its translation is CASSLQGAGNSPLHF.

The rearrangement links TRBV6-6 to TRBJ2-1; tentative D call: TRBD2 (5 bases). Trimming shortened V by 2 bases and J by 3 bases, and 8 bases separated the two germline ends. Germline CDR1 and CDR2: MNHNY and SVGAGI (reference sequence). The CDR3 has 14 amino acids. DNA for the CDR3: TGTGCCAGCAGTTACCCCGGGAACTACAATGAGCAGTTCTTC. This sequence encodes CASSYPGNYNEQFF.

The chain couples TRBV12-3 or TRBV12-4 to TRBJ2-1; TRBD2 is a possible D gene (5 bases). V lost 0 bases to trimming and J lost 8 bases, with 8 bases between them. CDR3 size: 13 residues. The CDR3 nucleotides are TGTGCCAGCAGTTTAGCGCAGAGGGATGAGCAGTTCTTC. It encodes CASSLAQRDEQFF.

This chain links TRBV2 with TRBJ2-2; TRBD1 matches at 10 bases. Per germline, CDR1 SNHLY and CDR2 FYNNEI. This CDR3 region has 15 residues. The V gene end was trimmed by 6 bases and the J gene end by 6 bases; junction bases not matched to a gene: 7. CDR3 protein: CASSFRDRGSGELFF. The CDR3 bases are TGTGCCAGCAGCTTCCGGGACAGGGGCTCCGGGGAGCTGTTTTTT.

The chain has TRBV5-1 and TRBJ1-2; D ambiguous. Germline V gene data show CDR1 as SGHRS and CDR2 as YFSETQ. This CDR3 is built from 14 residues. V lost 0 bases, J lost 8 bases, and 14 bases lay in between. DNA for the CDR3: TGCGCCAGCAGCTTGGCCGGAGCTACTATGGGCTACACCTTC. It specifies CASSLAGATMGYTF.

This rearrangement joins TRBV28 to TRBJ1-2; D gene uncertain. Germline loops: CDR1 MDHEN, CDR2 SYDVKM. Trimming removed 2 bases from V and 7 bases from J, with 11 bases in between. The CDR3 runs 13 residues. The CDR3 here is CASSLLRAGGYTF. CDR3 DNA sequence: TGTGCCAGCAGTTTACTGCGGGCGGGTGGCTACACCTTC.

The chain uses TRBV6-5 and TRBJ2-7; no definite D call. V was cut by 0 bases and J by 3 bases, with 9 bases left in between. Germline V gene lookup returns CDR1 MNHEY and CDR2 SVGAGI. This CDR3 region has 14 residues. CDR3 in DNA: TGTGCCAGCAGTTACTCAGGAGCTGACTACGAGCAGTACTTC. As protein: CASSYSGADYEQYF.

Turning to this clone: Additional DNA sequences in this sample encode the identical CDR3. The chain couples TRBV5-4 to TRBJ2-1; D not resolved. V was shortened by 3 bases and J by 3 bases, with 4 bases between the two germline ends. The CDR3 has 12 amino acids. Germline V gene data show CDR1 as SGHNT and CDR2 as YYREEE (reference sequence). The CDR3 nucleotides read TGTGCCAGCAGCTCGGACTACAATGAGCAGTTCTTC. It yields the protein CASSSDYNEQFF.

For the CDR3, the DNA is TGTGCCAGCAGCCCTGGACTAGCGGGAGACGAGCAGTACTTC. Translating gives CASSPGLAGDEQYF. The chain combines TRBV3-1 (or the pseudogene TRBV3-2) with TRBJ2-7; 13 bases line up with TRBD2. Germline V gene data show CDR1 as LGHDT and CDR2 as YNNKEL (reference sequence). Trimming at V came to 4 bases and at J to 5 bases, leaving 2 bases not matched to a gene. There are 14 residues in the CDR3.

The chain employs TRBV19 and TRBJ1-5, with 12 bases identical to TRBD1. With V trimmed by 4 bases and J by 0 bases, 7 bases remained unmatched. The CDR3 extends over 18 amino acids. Germline V lookup: CDR1 LNHDA, CDR2 SQIVND (reference sequence). The CDR3 loop is CASSKPGQGANSNQPQHF. In DNA form, the CDR3 reads TGTGCCAGTAGTAAGCCGGGACAGGGGGCAAATAGCAATCAGCCCCAGCATTTT.

This clone was observed a few times. In DNA, the CDR3 is TGTGCCAGCAGTCCCAGCCTCGGGGGCGGAGGCTACACCTTC. This sequence encodes CASSPSLGGGGYTF. The chain uses TRBV28 and TRBJ1-2; perhaps TRBD1 as D (6 bases). CDR1 is MDHEN, CDR2 SYDVKM, per germline. The CDR3 has 14 residues. V was cut by 5 bases and J by 8 bases, with 18 bases left in between.

V and J are TRBV12-5 and TRBJ2-5; 14 nucleotides align to TRBD2. The CDR3 runs to 18 residues. Per germline, CDR1 LGHNT and CDR2 FRNRAP. V was clipped by 5 bases and J by 11 bases; unmatched bases: 19. CDR3 nucleotide sequence: TGTGCTAGTGGTCCTCCCGGGACTAGCGGGAGTTTCGGAACCTCTCAGTACTTC. Encoded protein: CASGPPGTSGSFGTSQYF.

This chain links TRBV19 with TRBJ1-4; no clear D. The V gene's germline CDR1 is LNHDA and CDR2 SQIVND (reference sequence). This CDR3 has 15 amino acids. V lost 3 bases to trimming and J lost 7 bases, with 15 bases between them. The CDR3 bases are TGTGCCAGTAGTATCGGGTCTGTGGACGGTGAAAAACTGTTTTTT. Its protein is CASSIGSVDGEKLFF.

This clone has a single count. The J gene is TRBJ2-7, the V gene TRBV6-5; D might be TRBD1 (5 bases). There are 13 residues in the CDR3. Germline CDR1 and CDR2: MNHEY and SVGAGI. Trimming left V 2 bases short and J 2 bases short, with 7 bases between. This chain's CDR3 is CASSYHRTYEQYF. The CDR3 bases are TGTGCCAGCAGTTACCACAGGACCTACGAGCAGTACTTC.

V is TRBV9 and J is TRBJ2-7; TRBD1 or TRBD2 may be the D gene (6 bases each). The germline V and J ends were trimmed by 0 bases and 5 bases, with 12 bases remaining between them. There are 14 residues in the CDR3. Germline assignment: CDR1 SGDLS and CDR2 YYNGEE. The chain's CDR3 is CASSVGVGGNEQYF. The CDR3, as DNA: TGTGCCAGCAGCGTAGGAGTAGGGGGGAACGAGCAGTACTTC.

V and J are TRBV28 and TRBJ2-2; D is ambiguous. V was cut by 5 bases and J by 4 bases, with 17 bases left in between. Germline loops: CDR1 MDHEN, CDR2 SYDVKM. The CDR3 loop spans 16 amino acids. The CDR3, as DNA: TGTGCCAGCAGTGCCTGGGTGTGGGGAAGCACCGGGGAGCTGTTTTTT. It encodes CASSAWVWGSTGELFF. Full variable domain (rest looked up from reference TRBV28 and TRBJ2-2): DVKVTQSSRYLVKRTGEKVFLECVQDMDHENMFWYRQDPGLGLRLIYFSYDVKMKEKGDIPEGYSVSREKKERFSLILESASTNQTSMYLCASSAWVWGSTGELFFGEGSRLTVL.